The source of this T cell receptor beta chain is a study of PD-1 blockade in mismatch repair-deficient tumors (dated by TCRdb to the late 2010s). For the study in its entirety: Between late 2013 and 2016, fewer than 90 consecutive patients with about 11 mismatch repair-deficient cancer types, all previously treated and progressing, were enrolled in the trial. Tumor-associated T cell clones in the peripheral blood of patients responding to PD-1 blockade were tracked using deep sequencing of TCR CDR3 regions.

Study-wide conclusions, independent of this receptor: Rapid expansion after pembrolizumab followed by contraction, generally before radiologic responses, was shown by tumor-resident clones, which were often undetectable in blood before treatment.

In regard to this clone: This receptor's antigen is unknown. No base-level quality is on record; no much larger clone is a single base apart.

The library was made by the immunoSEQ multiplex PCR assay. In its TCRdb copy, this immuneACCESS table keeps in-frame sequences only and misses some clones. Where compared with another copy, unresolved V genes explain less than half of these, and the others have no known cause. The sample contains roughly 120,000 clones, about 83% of them found a single time. The leading ten clones occupy 4% to 6% of the sample. Reading the germline V gene (reference sequence) gives CDR1 LNHDA and CDR2 SQIVND. V is pared back by 3 bases and J by 4 bases, with 18 bases lying between the germline termini. The CDR3, from cysteine to phenylalanine, totals 16 residues. The DNA shown is the 48-base CDR3, in frame from base 1. Mismatch repair deficiency was established in every enrolled patient by polymerase chain reaction or immunohistochemistry. TCR sequencing was performed for a few patients who responded to pembrolizumab therapy. The phase II trial prospectively evaluated PD-1 blockade with pembrolizumab in advanced mismatch repair-deficient cancers, independent of tissue of origin. Peripheral blood T cell samples were collected serially, before PD-1 blockade began and at several time points afterward. Blood sampling times were reported as weeks after the first pembrolizumab dose.

This receptor was identified in an adult with mismatch repair-deficient cancer. This specimen was peripheral blood, taken about 60 weeks after starting pembrolizumab. The chain couples TRBV19 to TRBJ2-5; TRBD1 is possibly the D segment (7 matching bases). Read as DNA, the sequence is TGTGCCAGTAGTATCGGGGGCGGCAGGGGGGTAGAGACCCAGTACTTC. It is translated as CASSIGGGRGVETQYF.